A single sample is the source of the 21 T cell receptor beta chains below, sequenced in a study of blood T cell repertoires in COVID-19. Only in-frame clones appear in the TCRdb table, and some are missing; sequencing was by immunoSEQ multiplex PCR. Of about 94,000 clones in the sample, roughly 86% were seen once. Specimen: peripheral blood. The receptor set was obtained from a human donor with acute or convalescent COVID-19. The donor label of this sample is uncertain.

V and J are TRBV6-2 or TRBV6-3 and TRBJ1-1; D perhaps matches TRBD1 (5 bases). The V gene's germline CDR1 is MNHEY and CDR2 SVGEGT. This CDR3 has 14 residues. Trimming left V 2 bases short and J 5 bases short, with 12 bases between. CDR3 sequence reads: CASSYGGGRTEAFF. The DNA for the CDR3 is TGTGCCAGCAGTTACGGGGGGGGGAGAACTGAAGCTTTCTTT.

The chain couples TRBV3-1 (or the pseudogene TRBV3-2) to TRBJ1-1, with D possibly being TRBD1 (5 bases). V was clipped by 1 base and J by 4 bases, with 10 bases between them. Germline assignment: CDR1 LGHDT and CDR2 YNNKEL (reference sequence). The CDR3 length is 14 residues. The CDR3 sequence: CASSQGTGPTEAFF. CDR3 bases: TGTGCCAGCAGCCAAGGAACAGGCCCCACTGAAGCTTTCTTT.

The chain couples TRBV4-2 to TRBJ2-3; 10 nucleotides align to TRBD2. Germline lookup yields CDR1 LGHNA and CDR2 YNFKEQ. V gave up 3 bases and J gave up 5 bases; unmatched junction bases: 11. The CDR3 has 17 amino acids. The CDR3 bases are TGTGCCAGCAGCCAGTCCTCGAGCGGGGGGGCGAAAGATACGCAGTATTTT. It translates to CASSQSSSGGAKDTQYF.

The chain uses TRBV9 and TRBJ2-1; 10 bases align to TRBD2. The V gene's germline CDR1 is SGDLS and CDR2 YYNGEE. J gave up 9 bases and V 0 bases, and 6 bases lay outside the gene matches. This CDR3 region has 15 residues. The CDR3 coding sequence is TGTGCCAGCAGCGTAGGGAGCGGGGGGGCCAGTGAGCAGTTCTTC. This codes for CASSVGSGGASEQFF.

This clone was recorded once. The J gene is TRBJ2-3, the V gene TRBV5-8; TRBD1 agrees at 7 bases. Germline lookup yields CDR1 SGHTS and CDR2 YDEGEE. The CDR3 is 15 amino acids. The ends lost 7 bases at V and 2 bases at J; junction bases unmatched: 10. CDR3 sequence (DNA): TGTGCCAGCTGCGAACCGACAGGGTTCACAGATACGCAGTATTTT. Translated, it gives CASCEPTGFTDTQYF. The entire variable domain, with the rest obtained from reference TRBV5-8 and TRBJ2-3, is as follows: EAGVTQSPTHLIKTRGQQATLRCSPISGHTSVYWYQQALGLGLQFLLWYDEGEERNRGNFPPRFSGRQFPNYSSELNVNALELEDSALYLCASCEPTGFTDTQYFGPGTRLTVL.

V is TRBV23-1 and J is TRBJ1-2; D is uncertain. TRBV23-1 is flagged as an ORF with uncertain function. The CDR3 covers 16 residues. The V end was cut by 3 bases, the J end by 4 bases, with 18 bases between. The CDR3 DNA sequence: TGCGCCAGCAGTCAGAGAAAGACGGACGGACTCTATGGCTACACCTTC. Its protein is CASSQRKTDGLYGYTF.

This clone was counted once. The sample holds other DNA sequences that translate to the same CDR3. The CDR3 DNA reads as TGTGCCAGCAGCCAGGGGGGGTCTGGGGCCAACGTCCTGACTTTC. It codes for CASSQGGSGANVLTF. The chain has TRBV14 and TRBJ2-6; 7 bases are a match to TRBD2. The CDR3 consists of 15 residues. V shed 3 bases and J 1 base; nucleotides not matched to a gene: 0. Germline assignment: CDR1 SGHDN and CDR2 FVKESK.

In nucleotides, the CDR3 is TGTGCCAGCAGTTACTCGATGCAGGGCTATACCTACGAGCAGTACTTC. Translating it yields CASSYSMQGYTYEQYF. The chain has TRBV6-5 and TRBJ2-7; TRBD1 might be the D (5 bases). The CDR3 contains 16 residues. V lost 0 bases, J lost 2 bases, and 14 bases lay in between. Germline assignment: CDR1 MNHEY and CDR2 SVGAGI.

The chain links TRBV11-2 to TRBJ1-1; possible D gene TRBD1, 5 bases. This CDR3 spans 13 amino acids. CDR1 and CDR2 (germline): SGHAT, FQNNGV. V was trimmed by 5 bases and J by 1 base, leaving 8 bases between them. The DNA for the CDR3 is TGTGCCAGCAGCCACCAGGGGAACACTGAAGCTTTCTTT. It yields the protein CASSHQGNTEAFF.

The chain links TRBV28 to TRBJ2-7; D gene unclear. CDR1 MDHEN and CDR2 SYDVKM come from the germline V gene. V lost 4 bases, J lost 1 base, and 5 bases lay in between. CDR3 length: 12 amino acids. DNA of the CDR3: TGTGCCAGCAGTTCCCAGTCCTACGAGCAGTACTTC. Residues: CASSSQSYEQYF.

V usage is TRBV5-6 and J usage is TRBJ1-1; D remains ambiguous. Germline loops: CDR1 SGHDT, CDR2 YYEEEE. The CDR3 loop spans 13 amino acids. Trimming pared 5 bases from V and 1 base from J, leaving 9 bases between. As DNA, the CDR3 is TGTGCCAGCAGTCTTCTCAGGAACACTGAAGCTTTCTTT. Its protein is CASSLLRNTEAFF. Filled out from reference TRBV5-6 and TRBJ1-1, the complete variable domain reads DAGVTQSPTHLIKTRGQQVTLRCSPKSGHDTVSWYQQALGQGPQFIFQYYEEEERQRGNFPDRFSGHQFPNYSSELNVNALLLGDSALYLCASSLLRNTEAFFGQGTRLTVV.

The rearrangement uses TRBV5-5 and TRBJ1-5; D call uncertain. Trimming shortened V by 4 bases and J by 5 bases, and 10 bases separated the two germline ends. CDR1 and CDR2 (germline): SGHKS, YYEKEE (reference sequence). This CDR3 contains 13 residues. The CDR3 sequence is CASSGVGDQPQHF. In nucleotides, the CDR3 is TGTGCCAGCAGCGGCGTGGGAGATCAGCCCCAGCATTTT. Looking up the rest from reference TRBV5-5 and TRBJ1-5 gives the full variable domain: DAGVTQSPTHLIKTRGQQVTLRCSPISGHKSVSWYQQVLGQGPQFIFQYYEKEERGRGNFPDRFSARQFPNYSSELNVNALLLGDSALYLCASSGVGDQPQHFGDGTRLSIL.

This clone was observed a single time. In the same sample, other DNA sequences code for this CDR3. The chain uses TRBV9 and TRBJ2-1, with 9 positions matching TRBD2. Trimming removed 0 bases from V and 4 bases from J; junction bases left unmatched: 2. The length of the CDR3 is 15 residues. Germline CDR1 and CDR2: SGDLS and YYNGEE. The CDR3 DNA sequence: TGTGCCAGCAGCGTAGGGCTAGCGGGATACAATGAGCAGTTCTTC. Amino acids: CASSVGLAGYNEQFF.

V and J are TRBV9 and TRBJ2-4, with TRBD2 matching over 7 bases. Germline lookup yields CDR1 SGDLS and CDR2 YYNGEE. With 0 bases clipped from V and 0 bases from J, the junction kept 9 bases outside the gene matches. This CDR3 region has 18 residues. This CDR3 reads CASSVEAGRGRAKNIQYF. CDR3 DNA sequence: TGTGCCAGCAGCGTAGAGGCAGGGAGGGGAAGAGCCAAAAACATTCAGTACTTC.

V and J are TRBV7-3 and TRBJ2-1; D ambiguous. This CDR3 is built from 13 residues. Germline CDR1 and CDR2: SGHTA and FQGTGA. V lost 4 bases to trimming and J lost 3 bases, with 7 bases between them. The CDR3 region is CASSSGIYNEQFF. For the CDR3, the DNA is TGTGCCAGCAGCTCAGGCATCTACAATGAGCAGTTCTTC.

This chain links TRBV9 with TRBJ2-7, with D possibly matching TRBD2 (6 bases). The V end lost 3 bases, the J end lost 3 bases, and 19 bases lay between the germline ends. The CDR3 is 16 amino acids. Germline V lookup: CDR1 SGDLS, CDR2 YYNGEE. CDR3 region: CASSARRDGGLYEQYF. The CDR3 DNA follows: TGTGCCAGCAGCGCCCGCCGGGACGGAGGGCTCTACGAGCAGTACTTC.

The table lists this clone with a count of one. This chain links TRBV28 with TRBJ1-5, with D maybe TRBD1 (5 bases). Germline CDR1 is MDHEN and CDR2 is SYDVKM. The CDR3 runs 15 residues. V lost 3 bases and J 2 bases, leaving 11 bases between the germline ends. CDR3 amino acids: CASSFGGGRNQPQHF. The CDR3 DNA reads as TGTGCCAGCAGTTTCGGCGGGGGACGCAATCAGCCCCAGCATTTT. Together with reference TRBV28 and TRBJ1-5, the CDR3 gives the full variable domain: DVKVTQSSRYLVKRTGEKVFLECVQDMDHENMFWYRQDPGLGLRLIYFSYDVKMKEKGDIPEGYSVSREKKERFSLILESASTNQTSMYLCASSFGGGRNQPQHFGDGTRLSIL.

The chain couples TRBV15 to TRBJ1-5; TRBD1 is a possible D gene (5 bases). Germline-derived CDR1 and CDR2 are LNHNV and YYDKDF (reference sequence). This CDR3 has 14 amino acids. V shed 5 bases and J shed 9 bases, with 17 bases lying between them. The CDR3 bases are TGTGCCACCAGCGATCAGGGACTGCAGGCGCCCCAGCATTTT. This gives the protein CATSDQGLQAPQHF. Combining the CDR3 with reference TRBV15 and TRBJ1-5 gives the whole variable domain DAMVIQNPRYQVTQFGKPVTLSCSQTLNHNVMYWYQQKSSQAPKLLFHYYDKDFNNEADTPDNFQSRRPNTSFCFLDIRSPGLGDTAMYLCATSDQGLQAPQHFGDGTRLSIL.

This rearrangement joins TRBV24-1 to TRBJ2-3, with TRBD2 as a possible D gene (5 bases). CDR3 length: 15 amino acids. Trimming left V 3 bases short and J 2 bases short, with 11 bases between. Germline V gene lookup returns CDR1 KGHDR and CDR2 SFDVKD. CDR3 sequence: CATSDLEDFTDTQYF. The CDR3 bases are TGTGCCACCAGTGATCTAGAGGACTTCACAGATACGCAGTATTTT.

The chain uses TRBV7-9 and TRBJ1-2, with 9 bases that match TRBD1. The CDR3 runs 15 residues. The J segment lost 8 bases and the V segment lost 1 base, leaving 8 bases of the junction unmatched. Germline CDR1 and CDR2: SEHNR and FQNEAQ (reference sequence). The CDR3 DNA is TGTGCCAGCAGCTTAGGTCGACAGGGGGTGGTCGGCTACACCTTC. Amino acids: CASSLGRQGVVGYTF. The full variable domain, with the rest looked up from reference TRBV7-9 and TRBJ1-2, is DTGVSQNPRHKITKRGQNVTFRCDPISEHNRLYWYRQTLGQGPEFLTYFQNEAQLEKSRLLSDRFSAERPKGSFSTLEIQRTEQGDSAMYLCASSLGRQGVVGYTFGSGTRLTVV.

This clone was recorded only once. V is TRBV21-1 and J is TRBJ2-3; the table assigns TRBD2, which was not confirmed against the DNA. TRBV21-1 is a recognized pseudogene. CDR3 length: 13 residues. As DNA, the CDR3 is TGTGCCAGCAGTTGGGGGGGAGCCGATACGCAGTATTTT. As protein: CASSWGGADTQYF.